The 27 T cell receptor beta chains presented below share a single source sample, sequenced in a study of T cells in Graves' hyperthyroidism and ophthalmopathy. From RNA transcripts, TCR beta CDR3 regions were amplified. A first-round RT-PCR of the TCR CDR3 used the HTBI primer set. TCRdb used MiXCR to reprocess the multiplex PCR reads, holding one entry per CDR3 protein. The sample includes a few hundred thousand distinct CDR3 sequences, about an eighth of them seen just once. Sequenced material: blood. The origin of the receptors is a woman between 40 and 55 years old with Graves' ophthalmopathy.

This clonotype has ten or more counts. This chain joins TRBV20-1 and TRBJ1-2, with 7 bases fitting TRBD1. With V trimmed by 6 bases and J by 2 bases, 9 bases remained unmatched. Germline CDR1 reads DFQATT; CDR2 reads SNEGSKA (reference sequence). The CDR3 loop spans 14 amino acids. The CDR3 spells CSARKSDRNYGYTF. DNA of the CDR3: TGCAGTGCGAGAAAGTCGGACAGGAACTATGGCTACACCTTC.

J is TRBJ1-3 and V is TRBV7-6, with TRBD1 matching 9 bases. CDR1 is SGHVS and CDR2 is FNYEAQ in the germline V gene. With 5 bases clipped from V and 8 bases from J, the junction kept 7 bases outside the gene matches. This CDR3 has 14 amino acids. The DNA for the CDR3 is TGTGCCAGCAGCCTCGGACAGGGGAGACACACCATATATTTT. This sequence encodes CASSLGQGRHTIYF.

This clonotype was seen only a few times. The CDR3 protein is CATSLDYENTGELFF. In DNA form, the CDR3 reads TGTGCCACCAGTCTGGACTATGAGAACACCGGGGAGCTGTTTTTT. The rearrangement uses TRBV15 and TRBJ2-2; D may be TRBD2 (6 bases). The V end lost 6 bases, the J end lost 1 base, and 12 bases lay between the germline ends. The CDR3 covers 15 residues. Germline CDR1 and CDR2: LNHNV and YYDKDF (reference sequence).

This clonotype was recorded many times. This sequence joins TRBV7-9 and TRBJ1-6, with 8 bases lining up with TRBD1. Germline V gene data show CDR1 as SEHNR and CDR2 as FQNEAQ (reference sequence). The trim removed 5 bases at V and 7 bases at J, leaving 4 bases unmatched. The CDR3 is made up of 14 amino acids. The CDR3 loop is CASSTPGGNSPLHF. In DNA form, the CDR3 reads TGTGCCAGCAGCACCCCAGGGGGCAATTCACCCCTCCACTTT.

In this sample, this clonotype turned up many times. The rearrangement uses TRBV7-9 and TRBJ2-3; D is ambiguous. This CDR3 has 15 amino acids. The ends were cut back, 1 base at V and 6 bases at J, with 14 bases in the middle. Germline V gives CDR1 SEHNR, CDR2 FQNEAQ (reference sequence). The CDR3 coding sequence is TGTGCCAGCAGCTTAGGATTGGGTAGTTTGGATACGCAGTATTTT. Translated, it gives CASSLGLGSLDTQYF.

This clonotype was picked up many times. This sequence joins TRBV2 and TRBJ2-5, with 13 bases that match TRBD2. The junction had 5 bases not matched to a gene; V was cut back by 6 bases and J by 4 bases. The CDR3 has 15 amino acids. CDR1 is SNHLY, CDR2 FYNNEI, per germline. This CDR3 is CASSSTSGGAETQYF. CDR3 in DNA: TGTGCCAGCAGCAGCACTAGCGGGGGGGCAGAGACCCAGTACTTC.

This clonotype was observed many times. The chain is built from TRBV7-9 and TRBJ1-2; D is uncertain. The CDR3 consists of 15 residues. With 0 bases removed from V and 2 bases from J, the gap between germline ends came to 10 bases. Germline V CDR1 and CDR2: SEHNR, FQNEAQ (reference sequence). This chain's CDR3 is CASSLAGARNYGYTF. The DNA for the CDR3 is TGTGCCAGCAGCTTAGCGGGTGCTAGGAACTATGGCTACACCTTC.

V gene TRBV12-3 or TRBV12-4 combines with J gene TRBJ2-2, with 10 positions matching TRBD2. The V and J ends lost 5 bases and 7 bases, in that order; junction bases with no gene match: 10. The CDR3 contains 16 residues. The CDR3: CASSPGASGSFGELFF. The DNA for the CDR3 is TGTGCCAGCAGTCCCGGTGCTAGCGGGAGTTTCGGGGAGCTGTTTTTT.

This chain links TRBV6-9 with TRBJ2-2; D might be TRBD2 (6 bases). The CDR3 loop spans 19 amino acids. Trimming shortened V by 3 bases and J by 0 bases, and 20 bases separated the two germline ends. Germline V gene lookup returns CDR1 MNHGY and CDR2 SVAAGI. The CDR3 here is CASSYTPGGKDPNTGELFF. The DNA of the CDR3 is TGTGCCAGCAGTTACACCCCAGGCGGGAAGGATCCGAACACCGGGGAGCTGTTTTTT.

V is TRBV5-1 and J is TRBJ2-2; D gene ambiguous. CDR1 is SGHRS and CDR2 is YFSETQ in the germline V gene. The V end lost 0 bases, the J end lost 7 bases, and 13 bases lay between the germline ends. The length of the CDR3 is 15 residues. The CDR3 protein is CASSLAAGLYGELFF. CDR3 DNA sequence: TGCGCCAGCAGCTTGGCCGCAGGTTTATACGGGGAGCTGTTTTTT.

This clonotype occurred a few times. A read error may be the cause here, since a much bigger clone is one base away. The CDR3 spells CASSVEYHGYTF. The CDR3 DNA is TGTGCCAGCAGTGTCGAGTACCATGGCTACACCTTC. The chain joins TRBV2 to TRBJ1-2, with D uncertain. The CDR3 spans 12 residues. Germline CDR1 and CDR2: SNHLY and FYNNEI. Trimming shortened V by 4 bases and J by 6 bases, and 9 bases separated the two germline ends.

CDR3 bases: TGTGCCAGTAGTCGGTACTTAGCTTCCGATACGCAGTATTTT. Translating gives CASSRYLASDTQYF. J is TRBJ2-3 and V is TRBV19; unclear D gene. Trimming shortened V by 5 bases and J by 6 bases, and 15 bases separated the two germline ends. Looked up from germline, CDR1 is LNHDA and CDR2 is SQIVND (reference sequence). This CDR3 is built from 14 residues.

This clonotype was seen a handful of times. This sequence joins TRBV25-1 and TRBJ2-3; 11 bases are shared with TRBD2. CDR3 length: 15 residues. Germline assignment: CDR1 MGHDK and CDR2 SYGVNS. After removal of 3 bases from V and 6 bases from J, the junction contained 5 bases not matched to a gene. CDR3 sequence reads: CASSEGVAGGDTQYF. The CDR3 bases are TGTGCCAGCAGTGAGGGGGTAGCGGGGGGGGATACGCAGTATTTT.

The chain employs TRBV7-6 and TRBJ2-5; 9 nucleotides match TRBD1. Unmatched junction bases numbered 6, after V lost 5 bases and J lost 5 bases. From germline, CDR1 is SGHVS and CDR2 FNYEAQ. The CDR3 covers 14 residues. The CDR3 sequence: CASSANRGRETQYF. The DNA for the CDR3 is TGTGCCAGCAGCGCCAACAGGGGGCGTGAGACCCAGTACTTC.

Ten or more counts support this clonotype. The chain carries TRBV6-2 or TRBV6-3 and TRBJ2-7; 8 bases fit TRBD2. The V segment lost 7 bases and the J segment 3 bases; nucleotides outside the gene matches: 14. CDR1 is MNHEY and CDR2 is SVGEGT in the germline V gene. This CDR3 spans 16 amino acids. The CDR3 DNA is TGTGCCAGCATAGCGGTAAAGAGCGGGAGTTTCTACGAGCAGTACTTC. Amino acid sequence: CASIAVKSGSFYEQYF.

V and J are TRBV28 and TRBJ1-1; no clear D gene. Trimming removed 7 bases at V and 5 bases at J, with 11 bases between. Germline CDR1 is MDHEN and CDR2 is SYDVKM. The CDR3 runs to 12 residues. This CDR3 is CASIVLGTEAFF. DNA for the CDR3: TGTGCCAGCATAGTCTTGGGTACTGAAGCTTTCTTT.

Many counts were recorded for this clonotype. V usage is TRBV6-2 or TRBV6-3 and J usage is TRBJ2-1, with D possibly TRBD1 on 5 matching bases. The CDR3 loop spans 13 amino acids. Germline CDR1 MNHEY, CDR2 SVGEGT. V was trimmed by 5 bases and J by 3 bases, leaving 8 bases between them. CDR3 amino acids: CASSEDSYNEQFF. The CDR3 DNA sequence: TGTGCCAGCAGTGAAGACAGCTACAATGAGCAGTTCTTC.

This clonotype was seen more than once but under ten times. This chain uses TRBV14 with TRBJ2-1, with D unresolved. Trimming shortened V by 4 bases and J by 3 bases, and 13 bases separated the two germline ends. This CDR3 is built from 15 residues. CDR1 and CDR2 from the germline V gene are SGHDN and FVKESK. The DNA of the CDR3 is TGTGCCAGCAGCCTTCATCGAGCGAACTACAATGAGCAGTTCTTC. Its translation: CASSLHRANYNEQFF.

This clonotype has a handful of counts. The chain joins TRBV27 to TRBJ2-7, with TRBD1 matching over 9 bases. Germline CDR1 is MNHEY and CDR2 is SMNVEV (reference sequence). The CDR3 sequence is 15 residues long. Germline trimming cut 5 bases from V and 9 bases from J; bases unmatched to any gene: 14. Here the CDR3 DNA reads TGTGCCAGCAGTATAGGACAGGGGATTAGTACGAGGCAGTACTTC. This gives the protein CASSIGQGISTRQYF.

This clonotype was detected only a few times. The V call is TRBV20-1, the J call TRBJ1-5; D perhaps matches TRBD1 (5 bases). The length of the CDR3 is 13 residues. The germline gives CDR1 DFQATT, CDR2 SNEGSKA (reference sequence). V lost 5 bases and J 4 bases, leaving 12 bases between the germline ends. The CDR3 nucleotides are TGCAGTGCTTGGGCAGGGATTAATCAGCCCCAGCATTTT. Its translation: CSAWAGINQPQHF.

This clonotype was detected many times. The V gene is TRBV29-1, the J gene TRBJ1-1, with D possibly matching TRBD1 (6 bases). The CDR3 covers 15 residues. V was clipped by 3 bases and J by 6 bases, with 20 bases between them. Germline values: CDR1 SQVTM, CDR2 ANQGSEA. In nucleotides, the CDR3 is TGCAGCGTTGATCGGGGGCCGGGTTCGGGTGCTGAAGCTTTCTTT. It translates to CSVDRGPGSGAEAFF.

The chain employs TRBV7-3 and TRBJ1-2; maybe TRBD1 (6 bases). This CDR3 spans 16 amino acids. Germline V lookup: CDR1 SGHTA, CDR2 FQGTGA. The V end was cut by 0 bases, the J end by 0 bases, with 11 bases between. CDR3 amino acids: CASSLTQGKANYGYTF. As DNA, the CDR3 is TGTGCCAGCAGCTTAACACAGGGTAAGGCTAACTATGGCTACACCTTC.

This clonotype was detected many times. The rearrangement joins TRBV20-1 to TRBJ2-3, with D hard to call. This CDR3 is 12 amino acids long. CDR1 DFQATT and CDR2 SNEGSKA come from the germline V gene (reference sequence). V gave up 4 bases and J gave up 8 bases, with 13 bases separating them. CDR3 sequence: CSATVRATTQYF. CDR3 nucleotide sequence: TGCAGTGCTACAGTCAGAGCTACTACGCAGTATTTT.

This clonotype was recorded many times. V gene TRBV27 combines with J gene TRBJ2-3; D is unresolved. V lost 7 bases and J 0 bases, leaving 14 bases between the germline ends. Per the germline V gene, CDR1 is MNHEY and CDR2 is SMNVEV (reference sequence). CDR3 length equals 15 residues. The chain's CDR3 is CASILKGSSTDTQYF. In DNA form, the CDR3 reads TGTGCCAGCATCCTTAAGGGCTCTAGCACAGATACGCAGTATTTT.

The V call is TRBV7-9, the J call TRBJ2-7; 8 nucleotides line up with TRBD2. CDR3 length equals 14 residues. In germline, CDR1 is SEHNR, CDR2 FQNEAQ (reference sequence). V lost 7 bases, J lost 2 bases, and 7 bases stayed unmatched. The CDR3 spells CASTPLAGPYEQYF. The CDR3 bases are TGTGCCAGCACTCCTTTAGCGGGGCCCTACGAGCAGTACTTC.

This clonotype has only a few counts. This rearrangement joins TRBV19 to TRBJ2-7, with TRBD1 matching over 9 bases. There are 14 residues in the CDR3. The junction had 2 bases not matched to a gene; V was cut back by 2 bases and J by 3 bases. CDR1 is LNHDA and CDR2 is SQIVND in the germline V gene (reference sequence). The CDR3 DNA is TGTGCCAGTAGTATAACAGGGGGCAGCTACGAGCAGTACTTC. Encoded protein: CASSITGGSYEQYF.

Note on this clonotype: This may be a read error: a much more frequent sequence differs by one nucleotide. The chain combines TRBV7-9 with TRBJ2-1; a possible D gene is TRBD2 (6 bases). This CDR3 comprises 16 residues. CDR1 and CDR2 (germline): SEHNR, FQNEAQ (reference sequence). This CDR3 reads CASSRGGLSSYSEQFF. The DNA of the CDR3 is TGTGCCAGCAGCAGAGGAGGGCTAAGCTCCTACAGTGAGCAGTTCTTC.